A single sample gave rise to the 15 T cell receptor beta chains below, sequenced in a study of vaccination and CD4 T cells after COVID-19. These receptors lack a known antigen. Treatment here: approximately 9-day PBMC culture with coronavirus spike peptide pools or control peptides (ViraFEST assay). The assay that was used to sequence DNA from cultured CD4+ T cells was the Oncomine TCR Beta short-read assay. In TCRdb, the PCR reads were re-called with MiXCR into one record per CDR3 protein. The data hold over 15,000 distinct CDR3 sequences, with 31% observed a single time. The sample comprised cultured CD4+ T cells from blood. Receptor source: a human donor with COVID-19.

This clonotype occurred once. The rearrangement uses TRBV7-2 and TRBJ2-7; 10 positions match TRBD2. Losses at the gene ends were 5 bases for V and 0 bases for J; bases not matched to a gene: 7. Germline lookup yields CDR1 SGHTA and CDR2 FQGNSA. The CDR3 contains 16 residues. In DNA form, the CDR3 reads TGTGCCAGCAGCCTGGGACTAGCGTTGAGCTCCTACGAGCAGTACTTC. Protein: CASSLGLALSSYEQYF.

This clonotype was detected only a few times. This chain joins TRBV4-1 and TRBJ1-5; D is undetermined. Germline values: CDR1 MGHRA, CDR2 YSYEKL. The germline V and J ends were trimmed by 1 base and 1 base, with 14 bases remaining between them. CDR3 length: 17 residues. This chain's CDR3 is CASSQVVSRRSNQPQHF. The CDR3 DNA is TGCGCCAGCAGCCAAGTGGTTTCGAGGCGAAGCAATCAGCCCCAGCATTTT.

The chain couples TRBV15 to TRBJ2-1; 12 bases fit TRBD1. V was clipped by 7 bases and J by 6 bases; unmatched bases: 10. The CDR3 consists of 16 residues. Per germline, CDR1 LNHNV and CDR2 YYDKDF (reference sequence). The CDR3 DNA reads as TGTGCCACCAACCCGGGACCGGGACAGGGGGCCAATGAGCAGTTCTTC. This sequence encodes CATNPGPGQGANEQFF.

The chain has TRBV10-2 and TRBJ2-4; 10 bases map to TRBD2. CDR3 length: 14 residues. Germline values: CDR1 WSHSY, CDR2 SAAADI. The J segment lost 9 bases and the V segment lost 4 bases, leaving 6 bases of the junction unmatched. As DNA, the CDR3 is TGCGCCAGCAGTGTACAGCGGGGGGGCAGCATTCAGTACTTC. Translation: CASSVQRGGSIQYF.

V and J are TRBV18 and TRBJ1-5; no definite D call. Germline V CDR1 and CDR2: KGHSH, LQKENI. This CDR3 contains 13 residues. Trimming cost V 3 bases and J 9 bases, with 12 bases left between them. CDR3 sequence reads: CASSPDKIRPQHF. The CDR3 nucleotides read TGTGCCAGCTCACCCGATAAGATTCGGCCCCAGCATTTT.

This sequence joins TRBV10-1 and TRBJ1-1; TRBD1 agrees at 8 bases. The germline V gene encodes CDR1 WNHNN and CDR2 SYGVQD (reference sequence). V shed 7 bases and J 1 base; nucleotides not matched to a gene: 2. This CDR3 has 13 residues. The CDR3 loop reads CASTGQGNTEAFF. The CDR3 coding sequence is TGCGCCAGCACTGGACAGGGGAACACTGAAGCTTTCTTT.

The chain is built from TRBV6-2 or TRBV6-3 and TRBJ2-5, with TRBD1 identical over 11 bases. Per the germline V gene, CDR1 is MNHEY and CDR2 is SVGEGT. The CDR3 is 15 residues long. J gave up 4 bases and V 6 bases, and 7 bases lay outside the gene matches. CDR3 DNA sequence: TGTGCCAGCAGATTGGACAGGGGGCGCGGAGAGACCCAGTACTTC. It encodes CASRLDRGRGETQYF.

This clonotype is medium-sized by share. The rearrangement uses TRBV7-2 and TRBJ1-5; possible D gene TRBD1, 5 bases. Germline V gene lookup returns CDR1 SGHTA and CDR2 FQGNSA. The CDR3 covers 12 residues. The V gene lost 5 bases and the J gene lost 7 bases, with 9 bases spanning the gap. The CDR3 reads CASSRGDQPQHF. The CDR3 nucleotides read TGTGCCAGCAGCCGCGGGGACCAGCCCCAGCATTTT. Full variable domain (rest looked up from reference TRBV7-2 and TRBJ1-5): GAGVSQSPSNKVTEKGKDVELRCDPISGHTALYWYRQSLGQGLEFLIYFQGNSAPDKSGLPSDRFSAERTGGSVSTLTIQRTQQEDSAVYLCASSRGDQPQHFGDGTRLSIL.

The V and J genes are TRBV5-5 and TRBJ2-5, with TRBD2 identical over 8 bases. The length of the CDR3 is 15 residues. The trim removed 4 bases at V and 2 bases at J, leaving 7 bases unmatched. CDR1 and CDR2 from the germline V gene are SGHKS and YYEKEE (reference sequence). The CDR3 bases are TGTGCCAGCAGCACCCCTTTAGCGGGGCAAGAGACCCAGTACTTC. Translation gives CASSTPLAGQETQYF.

Only one count was recorded for this clonotype. The chain combines TRBV11-3 with TRBJ2-7; D is ambiguous. V was clipped by 0 bases and J by 2 bases, with 17 bases between them. This CDR3 has 17 amino acids. CDR1 and CDR2 from the germline V gene are SGHNT and YENEEA. Here the CDR3 DNA reads TGTGCCAGCAGCTTAGATTCGACCCCAACGGTTCCCTACGAGCAGTACTTC. Its translation is CASSLDSTPTVPYEQYF. Looking up the rest from reference TRBV11-3 and TRBJ2-7 gives the full variable domain: EAGVVQSPRYKIIEKKQPVAFWCNPISGHNTLYWYLQNLGQGPELLIRYENEEAVDDSQLPKDRFSAERLKGVDSTLKIQPAELGDSAVYLCASSLDSTPTVPYEQYFGPGTRLTVT.

The chain recombines TRBV7-2 with TRBJ2-2; D unresolved. This CDR3 contains 13 residues. V was shortened by 2 bases and J by 5 bases, with 6 bases between the two germline ends. The germline V gene encodes CDR1 SGHTA and CDR2 FQGNSA. The CDR3 DNA sequence: TGTGCCAGCAGCTTACGAGCTACCGGGGAGCTGTTTTTT. Translated, it gives CASSLRATGELFF.

The chain employs TRBV27 and TRBJ1-4, with no clear D. Germline assignment: CDR1 MNHEY and CDR2 SMNVEV (reference sequence). Trimming pared 3 bases from V and 5 bases from J, leaving 13 bases between. The CDR3 length is 15 residues. The CDR3 bases are TGTGCCAGCAGTTTGCTACATGCAGGAAATGAAAAACTGTTTTTT. Translating gives CASSLLHAGNEKLFF.

The J gene is TRBJ2-5, the V gene TRBV7-9, with D unclear. CDR1 is SEHNR, CDR2 FQNEAQ, per germline (reference sequence). The V end was cut by 2 bases, the J end by 2 bases, with 12 bases between. The CDR3 contains 15 residues. The CDR3 spells CASSLIGLDQETQYF. CDR3 DNA sequence: TGTGCCAGCAGCTTAATCGGCTTAGATCAAGAGACCCAGTACTTC. The full variable domain, its missing parts supplied by reference TRBV7-9 and TRBJ2-5, is DTGVSQNPRHKITKRGQNVTFRCDPISEHNRLYWYRQTLGQGPEFLTYFQNEAQLEKSRLLSDRFSAERPKGSFSTLEIQRTEQGDSAMYLCASSLIGLDQETQYFGPGTRLLVL.

This clonotype turned up a few times. J is TRBJ2-7 and V is TRBV6-5, with 9 bases lining up with TRBD2. V shed 2 bases, J shed 2 bases, and the junction held 1 base outside the gene matches. The germline V gene encodes CDR1 MNHEY and CDR2 SVGAGI. The CDR3 spans 14 residues. This CDR3 is CASSYERGAYEQYF. CDR3 nucleotides: TGTGCCAGCAGTTACGAGCGGGGGGCCTACGAGCAGTACTTC.

The chain joins TRBV24-1 to TRBJ2-3; 10 nucleotides match TRBD1. Germline loops: CDR1 KGHDR, CDR2 SFDVKD. The CDR3 covers 15 residues. Trimming cost V 3 bases and J 6 bases; bases outside gene matches: 5. The CDR3 DNA is TGTGCCACCAGTGATCGAGGGACAGGGGTTGATACGCAGTATTTT. Translation: CATSDRGTGVDTQYF.